Many counts were recorded for the clone carrying this T cell receptor beta chain. The antigen is not known. cDNA synthesis was performed by 5'RACE with 10-nucleotide random UMIs. TCRdb analysed the 5' RACE reads with MiXCR anew, one entry per CDR3 protein. The data contain around 37,000 distinct CDR3 sequences, over 12% of them singletons. This entry is derived from a study of neurological immune-mediated disorders. Study outcomes and limitations: No CDR3 amino acid sequences recurred among expanded clones across subjects, suggesting private repertoires in all groups.

This CDR3 region has 14 residues. V was cut by 1 base and J by 7 bases, with 14 bases left in between. Germline V gene data show CDR1 as SGHDN and CDR2 as FVKESK. The unsorted libraries were generated from a total of 2 million PBMCs, which had been stored in RNAlater at -80 C. This receptor was identified in a woman aged 50 to 60 with HTLV-1-associated myelopathy (HAM/TSP). The V call is TRBV14, the J call TRBJ2-7; D is unclear. Source material: PBMCs. The CDR3 is CASSQGVRYFEQYV. CDR3 in DNA: TGTGCCAGCAGCCAAGGAGTTCGGTATTTTGAGCAGTACGTC.